Given below is one T cell receptor beta chain in context. This entry belongs to a study of T cell responses to AZD1222 COVID-19 vaccine. Trimming cost V 2 bases and J 2 bases; bases outside gene matches: 6. Germline CDR1 and CDR2: MNHEY and SMNVEV (reference sequence). The CDR3 covers 15 residues. Repertoires were generated with immunoSEQ multiplex PCR, while TCRdb's copy carries only in-frame clones and drops some. In the table there are about 75,000 clones, 70% to 90% of which are singletons. Sequenced material: peripheral blood, taken 28 days after the second dose of the MenACWY control vaccine. The chain employs TRBV27 and TRBJ2-7, with TRBD1 identical over 7 bases. The sequence derives from an adult who received the MenACWY meningococcal vaccine as a control. DNA for the CDR3: TGTGCCAGCAGTTTAAGGGCAGGGGGAGCCTACGAGCAGTACTTC. This gives the protein CASSLRAGGAYEQYF.